This T cell receptor (beta chain) emerged from a study of OX40 agonist ivuxolimab in advanced cancers. Assay: immunoSEQ multiplex PCR; the TCRdb copy retains only in-frame clones and omits some. The table includes about 19,000 clones, approximately 90% detected once. Study results and caveats: What antigens the expanded peripheral T cells recognized was never established. At 0.1 to 3.0 mg/kg and by week 6, clonal expansion occurred in CD4+ and CD8+ blood T cells.

This CDR3 region has 14 residues. Trimming at V came to 4 bases and at J to 8 bases, leaving 7 bases not matched to a gene. From germline, CDR1 is SGHDT and CDR2 YYEEEE. Notes on this clone: The antigen is undetermined.

V is TRBV5-6 and J is TRBJ1-4; 8 bases fit TRBD1. This sequence originates from an adult with an advanced solid tumor such as melanoma, head and neck, liver or kidney cancer. Sequencing was performed on CD4+ or CD8+ T cells sorted from blood, taken in a trial of the OX40 agonist ivuxolimab. The CDR3 nucleotides read TGTGCCAGCAGCCCCAACGGACAGGGAGAAAAACTGTTTTTT. It specifies CASSPNGQGEKLFF.